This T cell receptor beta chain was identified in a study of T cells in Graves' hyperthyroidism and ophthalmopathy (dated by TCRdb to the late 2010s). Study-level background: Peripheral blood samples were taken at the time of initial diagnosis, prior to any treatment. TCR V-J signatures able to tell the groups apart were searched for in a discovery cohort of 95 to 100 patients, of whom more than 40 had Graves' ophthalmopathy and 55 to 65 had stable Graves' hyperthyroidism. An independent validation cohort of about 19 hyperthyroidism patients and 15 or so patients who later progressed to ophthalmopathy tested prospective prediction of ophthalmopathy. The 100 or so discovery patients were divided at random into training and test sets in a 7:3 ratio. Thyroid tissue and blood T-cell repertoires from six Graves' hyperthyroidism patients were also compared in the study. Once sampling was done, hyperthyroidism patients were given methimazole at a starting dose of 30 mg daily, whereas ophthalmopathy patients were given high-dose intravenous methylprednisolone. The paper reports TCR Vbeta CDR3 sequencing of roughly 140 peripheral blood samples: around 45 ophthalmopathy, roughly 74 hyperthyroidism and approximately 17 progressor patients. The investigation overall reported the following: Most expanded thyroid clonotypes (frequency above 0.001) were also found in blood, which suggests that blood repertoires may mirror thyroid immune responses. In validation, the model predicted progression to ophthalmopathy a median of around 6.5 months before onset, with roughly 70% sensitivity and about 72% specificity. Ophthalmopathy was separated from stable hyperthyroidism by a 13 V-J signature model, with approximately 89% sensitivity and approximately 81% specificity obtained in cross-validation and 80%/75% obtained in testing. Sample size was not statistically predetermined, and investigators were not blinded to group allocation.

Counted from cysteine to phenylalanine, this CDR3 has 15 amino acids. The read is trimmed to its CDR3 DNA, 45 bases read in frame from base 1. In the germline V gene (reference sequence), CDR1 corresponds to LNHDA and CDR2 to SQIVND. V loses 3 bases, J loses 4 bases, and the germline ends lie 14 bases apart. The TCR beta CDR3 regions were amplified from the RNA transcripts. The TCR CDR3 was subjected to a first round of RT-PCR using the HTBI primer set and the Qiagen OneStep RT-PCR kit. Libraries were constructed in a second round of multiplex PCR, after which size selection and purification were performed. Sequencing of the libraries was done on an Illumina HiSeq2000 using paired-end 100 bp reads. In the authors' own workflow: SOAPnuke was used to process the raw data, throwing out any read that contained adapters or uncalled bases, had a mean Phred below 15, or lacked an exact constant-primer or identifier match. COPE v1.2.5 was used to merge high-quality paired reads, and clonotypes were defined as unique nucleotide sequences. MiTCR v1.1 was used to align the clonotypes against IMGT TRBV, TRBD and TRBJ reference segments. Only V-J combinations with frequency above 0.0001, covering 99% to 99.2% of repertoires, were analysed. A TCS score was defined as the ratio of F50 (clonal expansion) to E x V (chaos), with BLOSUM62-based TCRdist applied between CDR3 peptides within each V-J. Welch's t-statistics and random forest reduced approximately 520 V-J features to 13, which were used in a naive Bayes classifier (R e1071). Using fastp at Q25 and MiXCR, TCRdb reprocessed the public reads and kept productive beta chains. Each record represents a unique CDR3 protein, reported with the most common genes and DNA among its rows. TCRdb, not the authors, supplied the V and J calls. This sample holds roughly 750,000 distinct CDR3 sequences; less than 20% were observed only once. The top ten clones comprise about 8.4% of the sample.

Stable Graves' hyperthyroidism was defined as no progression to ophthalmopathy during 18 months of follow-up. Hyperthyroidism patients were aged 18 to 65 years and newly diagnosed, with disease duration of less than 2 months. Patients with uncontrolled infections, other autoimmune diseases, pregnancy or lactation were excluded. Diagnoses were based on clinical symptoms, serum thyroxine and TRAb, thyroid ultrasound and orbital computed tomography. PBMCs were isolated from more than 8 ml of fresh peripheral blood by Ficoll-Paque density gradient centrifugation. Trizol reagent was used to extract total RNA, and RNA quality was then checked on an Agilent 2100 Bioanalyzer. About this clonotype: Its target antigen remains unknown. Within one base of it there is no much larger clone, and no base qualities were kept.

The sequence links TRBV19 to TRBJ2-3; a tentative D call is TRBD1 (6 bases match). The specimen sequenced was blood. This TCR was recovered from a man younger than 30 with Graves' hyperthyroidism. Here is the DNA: TGTGCCAGTAGTATGGGGGCGGGCGTTTCAGATACGCAGTATTTT. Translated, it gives CASSMGAGVSDTQYF.